This T cell receptor beta chain is drawn from a study of a mutant IDH1 vaccine in newly diagnosed glioma. V shed 4 bases and J 4 bases; nucleotides not matched to a gene: 6. CDR3 length: 14 amino acids. The germline V gene encodes CDR1 MGHDK and CDR2 SYGVNS. For this clone: No antigen is known for it.

Time point indicated: week 47, end of study. All doses held 300 ug of mutant IDH1 20-mer peptide, with topical imiquimod. Using immunoSEQ multiplex PCR, the repertoire was profiled, and TCRdb retains in-frame clones only, with some absent. The sample contains 30,000 to 40,000 clones, around nine tenths of which appear only once. The TCR was taken from a woman aged 40-49 years with glioma. The chain has TRBV25-1 and TRBJ2-7; 8 bases line up with TRBD1. The source was PBMCs, collected from a glioma patient whose treatment included an IDH1 peptide vaccine. The CDR3 is CASSGQGAEYEQYF. The CDR3, as DNA: TGTGCCAGCAGTGGTCAGGGGGCAGAGTACGAGCAGTACTTC.